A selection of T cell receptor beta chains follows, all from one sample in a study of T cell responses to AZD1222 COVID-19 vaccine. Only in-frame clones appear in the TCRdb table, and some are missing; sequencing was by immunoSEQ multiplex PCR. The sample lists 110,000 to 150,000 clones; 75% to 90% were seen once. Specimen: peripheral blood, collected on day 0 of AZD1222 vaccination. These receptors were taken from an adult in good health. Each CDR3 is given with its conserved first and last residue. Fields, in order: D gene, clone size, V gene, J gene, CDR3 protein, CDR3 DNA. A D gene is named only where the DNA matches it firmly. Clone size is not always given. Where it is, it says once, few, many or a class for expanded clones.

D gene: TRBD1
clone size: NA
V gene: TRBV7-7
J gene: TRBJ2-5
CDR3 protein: CASSLGGQGGETQYF
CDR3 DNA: TGTGCTAGCAGCTTAGGAGGACAGGGAGGAGAGACCCAGTACTTC

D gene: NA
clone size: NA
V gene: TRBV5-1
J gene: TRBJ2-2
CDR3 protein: CASILGGITGTGELFF
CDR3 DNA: TGCGCCAGCATCCTCGGGGGTATTACGGGCACCGGGGAGCTGTTTTTT

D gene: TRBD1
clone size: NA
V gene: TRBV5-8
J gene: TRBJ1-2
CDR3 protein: CASRKQGAVGYTF
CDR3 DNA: TGTGCCAGCAGGAAACAGGGGGCTGTTGGCTACACCTTC

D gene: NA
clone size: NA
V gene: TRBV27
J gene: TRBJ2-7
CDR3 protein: CASSAPGPRYEQYF
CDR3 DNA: TGTGCCAGCAGCGCGCCGGGGCCCAGATACGAGCAGTACTTC

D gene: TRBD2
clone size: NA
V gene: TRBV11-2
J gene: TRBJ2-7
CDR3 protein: CASSLVSQREDHPYEQYF
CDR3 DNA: TGTGCCAGCAGCTTAGTATCTCAACGGGAGGATCATCCCTACGAGCAGTACTTC

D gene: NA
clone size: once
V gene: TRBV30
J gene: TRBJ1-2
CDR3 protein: CAWSVVTGKGYTF
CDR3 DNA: TGTGCCTGGAGTGTAGTTACCGGGAAAGGCTACACCTTC

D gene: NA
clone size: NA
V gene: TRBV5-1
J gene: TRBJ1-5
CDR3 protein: CASSLLGNGNQPQHF
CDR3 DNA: TGCGCCAGCAGCTTATTGGGTAATGGTAATCAGCCCCAGCATTTT

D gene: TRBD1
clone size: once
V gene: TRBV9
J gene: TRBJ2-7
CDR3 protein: CASGTGSAYEQYF
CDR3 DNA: TGTGCCAGCGGGACAGGATCTGCTTACGAGCAGTACTTC

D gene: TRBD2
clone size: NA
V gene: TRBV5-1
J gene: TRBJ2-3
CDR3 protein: CASSHPRTSGGGPRAQYF
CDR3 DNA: TGCGCCAGCAGCCACCCGCGGACTAGCGGGGGGGGCCCGCGGGCGCAGTATTTT

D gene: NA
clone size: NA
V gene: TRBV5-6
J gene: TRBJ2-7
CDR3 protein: CGGRQVRGTHSYEQYF
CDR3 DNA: TGTGGAGGTCGGCAGGTTAGGGGGACTCACAGCTACGAGCAGTACTTC

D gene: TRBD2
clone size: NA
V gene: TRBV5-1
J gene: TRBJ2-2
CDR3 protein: CASSLQREKSTGELFF
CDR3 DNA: TGCGCCAGCAGCCTTCAGCGGGAGAAGAGCACCGGGGAGCTGTTTTTT

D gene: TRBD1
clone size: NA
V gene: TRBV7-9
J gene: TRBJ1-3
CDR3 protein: CASSPHGQGGSGNTIYF
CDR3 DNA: TGTGCCAGCAGCCCACACGGACAGGGAGGTTCTGGAAACACCATATATTTT

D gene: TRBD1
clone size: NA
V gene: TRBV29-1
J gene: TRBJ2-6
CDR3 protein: CSAGDRGRSGANVLTF
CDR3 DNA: TGCAGCGCCGGGGACAGGGGCCGCTCTGGGGCCAACGTCCTGACTTTC

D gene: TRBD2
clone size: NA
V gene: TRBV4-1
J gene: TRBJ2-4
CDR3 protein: CASSQGGSIAGRAKNIQYF
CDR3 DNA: TGCGCCAGCAGCCAAGGGGGCTCTATAGCGGGACGAGCCAAAAACATTCAGTACTTC

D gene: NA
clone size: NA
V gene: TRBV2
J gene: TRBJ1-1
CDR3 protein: CASTSDLNTEAFF
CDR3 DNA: TGTGCCAGCACCTCAGACCTGAACACTGAAGCTTTCTTT

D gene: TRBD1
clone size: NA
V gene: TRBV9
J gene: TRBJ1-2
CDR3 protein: CASSTRGQGDGYTF
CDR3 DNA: TGTGCCAGCAGCACCAGGGGACAGGGGGACGGCTACACCTTC

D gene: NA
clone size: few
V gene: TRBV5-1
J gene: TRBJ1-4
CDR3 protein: CASRIGATNEKLFF
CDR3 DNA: TGCGCCAGCAGGATTGGGGCAACTAATGAAAAACTGTTTTTT

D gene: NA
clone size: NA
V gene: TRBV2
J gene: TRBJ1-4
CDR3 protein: CASSETRGLFF
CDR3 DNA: TGTGCCAGCAGTGAGACCCGGGGGTTGTTTTTT

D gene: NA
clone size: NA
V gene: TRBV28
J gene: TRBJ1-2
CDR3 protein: CASRLEGFNYGYTF
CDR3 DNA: TGTGCCAGCAGATTGGAGGGATTTAACTATGGCTACACCTTC

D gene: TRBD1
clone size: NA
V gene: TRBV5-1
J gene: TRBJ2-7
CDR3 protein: CASSLGDRGAYEQYF
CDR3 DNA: TGCGCCAGCAGCTTGGGGGACAGGGGAGCCTACGAGCAGTACTTC

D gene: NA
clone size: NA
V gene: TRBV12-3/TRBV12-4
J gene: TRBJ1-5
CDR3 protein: CASSRDPNQPQHF
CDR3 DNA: TGTGCCAGCAGTAGGGACCCAAATCAGCCCCAGCATTTT

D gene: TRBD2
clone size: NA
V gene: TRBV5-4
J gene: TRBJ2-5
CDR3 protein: CASSLGSGRAMLAETQYF
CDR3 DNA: TGTGCCAGCAGCTTAGGTAGCGGGAGGGCCATGCTCGCGGAGACCCAGTACTTC

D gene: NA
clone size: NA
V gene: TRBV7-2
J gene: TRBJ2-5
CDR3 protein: CASSLGLRRETQYF
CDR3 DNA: TGTGCCAGCAGCTTAGGACTACGGCGGGAGACCCAGTACTTC

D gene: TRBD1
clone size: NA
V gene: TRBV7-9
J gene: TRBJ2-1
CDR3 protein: CASSYPGQGYNEQFF
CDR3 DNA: TGTGCCAGCAGCTACCCGGGACAGGGTTACAATGAGCAGTTCTTC

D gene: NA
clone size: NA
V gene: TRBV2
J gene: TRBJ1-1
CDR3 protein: CASTGHQNTEAFF
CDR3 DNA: TGTGCCAGCACGGGACACCAGAACACTGAAGCTTTCTTT

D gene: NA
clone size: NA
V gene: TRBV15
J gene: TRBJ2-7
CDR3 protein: CATSELYEQYF
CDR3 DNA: TGTGCCACCAGCGAACTTTACGAGCAGTACTTC

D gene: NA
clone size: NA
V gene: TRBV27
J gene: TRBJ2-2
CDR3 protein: CASSFASLGTGELFF
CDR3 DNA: TGTGCCAGCAGTTTTGCCTCGCTTGGCACCGGGGAGCTGTTTTTT

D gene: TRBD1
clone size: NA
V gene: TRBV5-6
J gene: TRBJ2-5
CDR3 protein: CASSEDREEEAQYF
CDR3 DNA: TGTGCCAGCAGCGAGGACAGGGAGGAAGAGGCCCAGTACTTC

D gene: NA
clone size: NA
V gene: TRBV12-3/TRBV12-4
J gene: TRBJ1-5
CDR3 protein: CASSLGNQPQHF
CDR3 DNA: TGTGCCAGCAGTTTAGGCAATCAGCCCCAGCATTTT

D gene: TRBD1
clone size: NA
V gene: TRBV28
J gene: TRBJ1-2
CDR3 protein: CASSEGTGLGYTF
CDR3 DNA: TGTGCCAGCAGTGAGGGGACAGGGCTTGGCTACACCTTC

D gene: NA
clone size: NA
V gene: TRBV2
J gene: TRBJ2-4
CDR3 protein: CASRRAITEGNIQYF
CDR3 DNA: TGTGCCAGCAGACGAGCCATAACGGAGGGAAACATTCAGTACTTC

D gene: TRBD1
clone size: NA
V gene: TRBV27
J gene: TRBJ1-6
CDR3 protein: CASSQLGTGWTPLHF
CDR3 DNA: TGTGCCAGCAGCCAATTAGGGACAGGGTGGACACCCCTCCACTTT

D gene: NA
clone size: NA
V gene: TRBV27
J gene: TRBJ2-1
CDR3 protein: CASSLAAPYNEQFF
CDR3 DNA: TGTGCCAGCAGTTTAGCGGCTCCCTACAATGAGCAGTTCTTC

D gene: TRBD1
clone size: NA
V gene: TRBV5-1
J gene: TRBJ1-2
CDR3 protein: CASSLNRGFYGYTF
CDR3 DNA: TGCGCCAGCAGCTTGAACAGGGGGTTCTATGGCTACACCTTC

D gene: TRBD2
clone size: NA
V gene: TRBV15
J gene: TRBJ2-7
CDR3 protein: CATSRVRSSGTYEQYF
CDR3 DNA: TGTGCCACCAGCAGAGTCAGGTCTAGCGGTACCTACGAGCAGTACTTC

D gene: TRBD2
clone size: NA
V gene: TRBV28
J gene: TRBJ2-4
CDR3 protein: CASSLVLAGGNIQYF
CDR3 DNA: TGTGCCAGCAGTTTAGTCCTAGCGGGAGGGAACATTCAGTACTTC

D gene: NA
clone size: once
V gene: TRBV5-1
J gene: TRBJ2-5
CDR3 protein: CASSSTDQTQYF
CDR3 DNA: TGCGCCAGCAGCTCAACCGACCAGACCCAGTACTTC

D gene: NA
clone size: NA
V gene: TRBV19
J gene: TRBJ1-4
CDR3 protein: CASSMSANEKLFF
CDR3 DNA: TGTGCCAGTAGTATGTCGGCTAATGAAAAACTGTTTTTT

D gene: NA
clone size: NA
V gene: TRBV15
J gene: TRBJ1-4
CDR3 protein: CATSRDKGFNEKLFF
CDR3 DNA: TGTGCCACCAGCAGAGATAAGGGGTTTAATGAAAAACTGTTTTTT

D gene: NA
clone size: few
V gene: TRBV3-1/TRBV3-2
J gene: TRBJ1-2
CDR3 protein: CASSQTGNGYTF
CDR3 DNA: TGTGCCAGCAGCCAAACAGGGAACGGCTACACCTTC

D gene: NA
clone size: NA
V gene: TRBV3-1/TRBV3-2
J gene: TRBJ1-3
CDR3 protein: CASSLSGAGNTIYF
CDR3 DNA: TGTGCCAGCAGCCTCTCAGGGGCTGGAAACACCATATATTTT

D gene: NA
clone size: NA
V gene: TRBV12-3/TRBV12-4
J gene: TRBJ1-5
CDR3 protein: CASSYWGNQPQHF
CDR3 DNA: TGTGCCAGCTCCTATTGGGGCAATCAGCCCCAGCATTTT

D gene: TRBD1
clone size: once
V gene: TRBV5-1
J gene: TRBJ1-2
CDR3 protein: CASSLDRVDGYTF
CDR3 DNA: TGCGCCAGCAGTCTCGACAGGGTGGATGGCTACACCTTC

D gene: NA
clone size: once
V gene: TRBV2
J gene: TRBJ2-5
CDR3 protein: CASIHQGYQETQYF
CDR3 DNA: TGTGCCAGCATCCATCAGGGTTACCAAGAGACCCAGTACTTC

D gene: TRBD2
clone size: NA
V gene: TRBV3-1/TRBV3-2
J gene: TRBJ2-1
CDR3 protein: CASSQTSGRLEQFF
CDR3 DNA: TGTGCCAGCAGCCAAACTAGCGGGAGACTTGAGCAGTTCTTC

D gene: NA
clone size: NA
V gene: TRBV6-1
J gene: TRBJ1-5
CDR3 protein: CASSEVGGNQPQHF
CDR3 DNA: TGTGCCAGCAGTGAAGTAGGTGGGAATCAGCCCCAGCATTTT